Described below is a single T cell receptor beta chain sequence and its context. This record belongs to a study of memory CD4+ T cells and cytomegalovirus serostatus. The CDR3 runs 15 residues. CDR1 and CDR2 (germline): LGHNA, YSLEER. Trimming took 2 bases from V and 2 from J, leaving 13 bases between them. Single viable CD3+CD4+CD8-CD45RO+ cells were sorted as the memory CD4+ T cells. Measured with immunoSEQ multiplex PCR; TCRdb has only the in-frame clones, and not every one. The repertoire holds fewer than 40,000 clones, with 70% to 85% as singletons. This receptor was obtained from an adult in good health and CMV-seropositive. Sequencing was carried out using memory CD4+ T cells from blood. This chain joins TRBV4-3 and TRBJ2-7; D gene ambiguous. This chain's CDR3 is CASSQLGEKTYEQYF. The CDR3 coding sequence is TGCGCCAGCAGCCAACTGGGCGAGAAAACCTACGAGCAGTACTTC.